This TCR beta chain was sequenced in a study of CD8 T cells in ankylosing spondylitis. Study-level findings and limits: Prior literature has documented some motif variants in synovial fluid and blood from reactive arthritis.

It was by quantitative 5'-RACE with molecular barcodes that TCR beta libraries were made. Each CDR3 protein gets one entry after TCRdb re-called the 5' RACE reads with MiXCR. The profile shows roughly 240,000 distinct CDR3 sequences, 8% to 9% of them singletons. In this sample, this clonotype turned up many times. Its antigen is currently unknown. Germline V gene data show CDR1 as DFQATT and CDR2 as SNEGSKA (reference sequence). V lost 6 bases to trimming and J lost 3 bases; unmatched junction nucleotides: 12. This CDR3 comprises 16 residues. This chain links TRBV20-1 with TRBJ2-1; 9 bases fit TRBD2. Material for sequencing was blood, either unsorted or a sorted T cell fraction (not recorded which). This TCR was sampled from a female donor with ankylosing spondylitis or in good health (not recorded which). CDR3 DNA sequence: TGCAGTGCCCCGAGGGGCGGGAGGGCCCACTACAATGAGCAGTTCTTC. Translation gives CSAPRGGRAHYNEQFF.